Presented here are 20 T cell receptor beta chains from one specimen sequenced in a study of cytotoxic CD8 clonotypes in ibrutinib-treated CLL. Some clones are missing from TCRdb's copy, which holds only in-frame ones; the method was immunoSEQ multiplex PCR. The sample yields about 29,000 clones, 70% to 80% seen once. Here the sequenced sample was PBMCs, taken after 36 months of ibrutinib treatment. Receptors originate from a human donor with chronic lymphocytic leukemia.

The V and J genes are TRBV9 and TRBJ2-2; D not resolved. In germline, CDR1 is SGDLS, CDR2 YYNGEE. Trimming left V 0 bases short and J 1 base short, with 4 bases between. The CDR3 consists of 14 residues. The CDR3 DNA follows: TGTGCCAGCAGCGTAGAGGGGAACACCGGGGAGCTGTTTTTT. Its protein is CASSVEGNTGELFF. Together with reference TRBV9 and TRBJ2-2, the CDR3 gives the full variable domain: DSGVTQTPKHLITATGQRVTLRCSPRSGDLSVYWYQQSLDQGLQFLIQYYNGEERAKGNILERFSAQQFPDLHSELNLSSLELGDSALYFCASSVEGNTGELFFGEGSRLTVL.

This clone was observed once. This chain joins TRBV4-1 and TRBJ2-3; 7 nucleotides align to TRBD1. V gave up 5 bases and J gave up 4 bases; unmatched junction bases: 12. The CDR3 covers 16 residues. Germline V CDR1 and CDR2: MGHRA, YSYEKL. Written as DNA, the CDR3 is TGCGCCAGCAGCTTGGGGACAGCGGTGGTCGCAGATACGCAGTATTTT. It encodes CASSLGTAVVADTQYF.

The genes are TRBV6-5 and TRBJ1-3; 8 nucleotides agree with TRBD1. Per the germline V gene, CDR1 is MNHEY and CDR2 is SVGAGI. J lost 1 base, V lost 4 bases, and 3 bases had no gene match. The CDR3 loop spans 15 amino acids. In DNA, the CDR3 is TGTGCCAGCAGTTCCCAGGGGGCTTCTGGAAACACCATATATTTT. This codes for CASSSQGASGNTIYF.

The rearrangement uses TRBV29-1 and TRBJ1-1; TRBD1 matches 8 bases. J lost 4 bases, V lost 7 bases, and 11 bases had no gene match. The germline V gene has CDR1 SQVTM and CDR2 ANQGSEA. This CDR3 spans 14 amino acids. CDR3 coding DNA: TGCAGCGCGGATCAACTCGGACAGGGCACTGAAGCTTTCTTT. This sequence encodes CSADQLGQGTEAFF.

The CDR3 nucleotides are TGTGCCAGTAGTAGAGGGGGCAGAAGTACTGAAGCTTTCTTT. Protein sequence: CASSRGGRSTEAFF. The chain joins TRBV19 to TRBJ1-1; 7 bases line up with TRBD1. Germline V CDR1 and CDR2: LNHDA, SQIVND (reference sequence). This CDR3 is 14 amino acids long. Trimming cost V 4 bases and J 5 bases; bases outside gene matches: 7.

CDR3 protein: CASRGTPNSNQPQHF. CDR3 coding DNA: TGTGCCAGCAGGGGGACTCCAAATAGCAATCAGCCCCAGCATTTT. This chain joins TRBV6-1 and TRBJ1-5, with TRBD1 as a possible D gene (5 bases). Trimming shortened V by 6 bases and J by 0 bases, and 12 bases separated the two germline ends. The CDR3 extends over 15 amino acids. The germline CDR1 and CDR2 sequences are MNHNS and SASEGT.

The CDR3 here is CASSLGVLAALDTQYF. The DNA of the CDR3 is TGTGCCAGCAGCTTAGGGGTACTAGCGGCTCTCGATACGCAGTATTTT. This sequence joins TRBV7-2 and TRBJ2-3, with 8 bases identical to TRBD2. The CDR3 loop spans 16 amino acids. V dropped 1 base and J dropped 6; count of bases not matched to a gene: 9. Germline CDR1 reads SGHTA; CDR2 reads FQGNSA.

The chain employs TRBV19 and TRBJ2-2; 8 bases match TRBD1. The CDR3 has 15 amino acids. The germline gives CDR1 LNHDA, CDR2 SQIVND (reference sequence). J was trimmed by 7 bases and V by 4 bases; bases with no gene match: 8. CDR3 sequence: CASSRSAGGFGELFF. CDR3 coding DNA: TGTGCCAGTAGTAGATCGGCAGGGGGCTTCGGGGAGCTGTTTTTT.

The chain carries TRBV10-3 and TRBJ2-2; D is perhaps TRBD1 (5 bases). CDR3 size: 12 residues. Deletions cut 10 bases from V and 4 bases from J, with 10 bases between. The germline V gene encodes CDR1 ENHRY and CDR2 SYGVKD. The CDR3 is CATGIPTGELFF. CDR3 DNA: TGTGCCACAGGGATACCCACCGGGGAGCTGTTTTTT.

This clone was observed a handful of times. The CDR3 DNA reads as TGTGCCAGCAGTTTCGGCGGGACAGGGTGGGATTCACCCCTCCACTTT. Translated, it gives CASSFGGTGWDSPLHF. V gene TRBV27 combines with J gene TRBJ1-6, with 9 bases aligning to TRBD1. Germline trimming cut 3 bases from V and 8 bases from J; bases unmatched to any gene: 8. The CDR3 consists of 16 residues. Germline-derived CDR1 and CDR2 are MNHEY and SMNVEV (reference sequence).

The V gene is TRBV19, the J gene TRBJ2-3, with TRBD2 identical over 12 bases. Germline values: CDR1 LNHDA, CDR2 SQIVND (reference sequence). The V and J ends lost 5 bases and 5 bases, in that order; junction bases with no gene match: 8. This CDR3 is built from 16 residues. In nucleotides, the CDR3 is TGTGCCAGTAGTGAGGCTAGCGGGGGGGCCGGAGATACGCAGTATTTT. Its protein product is CASSEASGGAGDTQYF.

The chain is built from TRBV18 and TRBJ1-3, with D unresolved. Between the trimmed V and J ends, which lost 3 bases and 6 bases, there was a span of 15 bases. Germline V lookup: CDR1 KGHSH, CDR2 LQKENI. The CDR3 contains 15 residues. The CDR3: CASSPPGRLANTIYF. The CDR3 DNA is TGTGCCAGCTCACCCCCGGGCAGGCTGGCAAACACCATATATTTT.

CDR3 DNA sequence: TGTGCCAGCAGCGTAGCAGGTTCGCCATACGACTACACCTTC. This codes for CASSVAGSPYDYTF. The chain combines TRBV9 with TRBJ1-2; D call uncertain. Germline V CDR1 and CDR2: SGDLS, YYNGEE. The CDR3 has 14 residues. Trimming cost V 0 bases and J 10 bases, with 16 bases left between them.

The V and J genes are TRBV5-4 and TRBJ2-6; a possible D gene is TRBD1 (5 bases). The CDR3 spans 19 residues. V lost 0 bases and J 1 base, leaving 17 bases between the germline ends. Germline CDR1 and CDR2: SGHNT and YYREEE (reference sequence). The CDR3 nucleotides read TGTGCCAGCAGCTTGGTCTCCAGGGTCCAGGCTTCTGGGGCCAACGTCCTGACTTTC. This codes for CASSLVSRVQASGANVLTF.

The J gene is TRBJ1-6, the V gene TRBV5-4; D is ambiguous. The length of the CDR3 is 16 residues. V was clipped by 0 bases and J by 0 bases, with 7 bases between them. From germline, CDR1 is SGHNT and CDR2 YYREEE (reference sequence). CDR3 DNA sequence: TGTGCCAGCAGCTTGGCCGTTTCCTCCTATAATTCACCCCTCCACTTT. Translated, it gives CASSLAVSSYNSPLHF.

V gene TRBV6-5 combines with J gene TRBJ2-3, with 8 nucleotides matching TRBD1. This CDR3 has 16 amino acids. Germline CDR1 reads MNHEY; CDR2 reads SVGAGI. V lost 2 bases to trimming and J lost 4 bases; unmatched junction nucleotides: 8. The CDR3 sequence: CASSYGTGFYPDTQYF. CDR3 DNA sequence: TGTGCCAGCAGTTACGGGACAGGTTTTTATCCAGATACGCAGTATTTT.

The chain combines TRBV19 with TRBJ2-2, with 7 bases fitting TRBD2. This CDR3 has 15 amino acids. Germline V lookup: CDR1 LNHDA, CDR2 SQIVND (reference sequence). V dropped 4 bases and J dropped 0; count of bases not matched to a gene: 2. CDR3 residues: CASSRGGPNTGELFF. In DNA form, the CDR3 reads TGTGCCAGTAGTAGGGGGGGACCGAACACCGGGGAGCTGTTTTTT.

The chain joins TRBV6-5 to TRBJ1-1; D may be TRBD1 (5 bases). Trimming left V 4 bases short and J 5 bases short, with 14 bases between. Germline assignment: CDR1 MNHEY and CDR2 SVGAGI. The CDR3 length is 14 residues. The CDR3 region has the DNA TGTGCCAGCAGTTGGGGACGACTTCAGACTGAAGCTTTCTTT. It codes for CASSWGRLQTEAFF.

This clone has just a few counts. The chain couples TRBV5-6 to TRBJ2-3; D uncertain. Trimming pared 3 bases from V and 6 bases from J, leaving 11 bases between. This CDR3 has 13 residues. Germline V lookup: CDR1 SGHDT, CDR2 YYEEEE. The CDR3 sequence: CASSSYIEDTQYF. The CDR3 DNA follows: TGTGCCAGCAGCTCTTACATCGAGGATACGCAGTATTTT.

V usage is TRBV6-6 and J usage is TRBJ1-2, with a weak D call TRBD1 (6 bases). This CDR3 region has 14 residues. The germline CDR1 and CDR2 sequences are MNHNY and SVGAGI (reference sequence). V was cut by 4 bases and J by 2 bases, with 11 bases left in between. In DNA form, the CDR3 reads TGTGCCAGCAGTTTTGGGGGGGCAAACTATGGCTACACCTTC. Encoded protein: CASSFGGANYGYTF.